The present entry profiles one T cell receptor (beta chain) with its context. Its target antigen remains unknown. No much larger clonotype is one base removed from it; base qualities were not supplied. This sample was included in a study of shared clonotypes between healthy human individuals (dated by TCRdb to 2020 to 2022). For the study in its entirety: The cohort included three men and a couple of women between 18 and 49 years of age. For each donor, CD4 naive and CD4 memory were each run on three plates, CD8 naive on two plates, and CD8 memory on one plate. Different laboratories and diverse techniques were used to prepare libraries and sequence TCR repertoires, to increase sequencing depth and limit assay-specific biases. Each donor's leukapheresis produced roughly between roughly 0.85 and 10 billion PBMCs. The study deeply sequenced blood TCR repertoires of roughly five healthy adults to estimate repertoire size and the extent of clonotype sharing between individuals.

Cut back by 3 bases and 4 bases, the V and J ends lie 18 bases apart. Its CDR3 holds 16 amino acids, cysteine through phenylalanine. Of the read, only the CDR3 DNA is kept; its 48 bases are in frame from base 1. From a lookup of the germline V gene (reference sequence), CDR1 and CDR2 are MNHEY and SMNVEV. CD8 naive samples were CD45RO-negative cells positively selected for CCR7, giving a CD45RA+CCR7+ population that excluded TemRA cells. Healthy HIV-negative adults with no recently reported acute infections or vaccinations were included as donors. Every donor was a Caucasian adult residing in Nashville, Tennessee, USA. After blood collection by leukapheresis, PBMCs were isolated using Ficoll-Histopaque density gradient centrifugation and then cryopreserved in the vapor phase of liquid nitrogen. Purity and quantity of every magnetically sorted T cell population were checked by analytical flow cytometry. Genomic DNA was isolated from each sorted fraction and quantified by UV absorbance on a Nanodrop 2000c.

TCR CDR3 regions were amplified from genomic DNA by multiplex PCR using the deep immunoSEQ assay. Extracted genomic DNA from each cell subset was spread evenly across all wells of several immunoSEQ 96-well plates, with each plate serving as a replicate. Each replicate PCR for sorted subsets received about 220 ng genomic DNA, equal to about 30,000 T cell genomes. The purified libraries were quantified using a Qubit 3.0 fluorometer, sized with a Bioanalyzer 2100, and then quantified again using the KAPA Library Quantification kit. A separate single-read 150-cycle Illumina NextSeq 550 flow cell was used to sequence each immunoSEQ 96-well plate. The paper's processing steps were these. Because the immunoSEQ output included only junctional sequences and no quality scores, the filtering could not be the same as the filtering used for full-length reads. Sequences were annotated with PyIR, a Python wrapper for IgBLAST v1.9, using IMGT germline references to assign V/J genes and CDR3. Reads were filtered out if the reads had weak V/J assignments (E-value above 1e-6), no CDR3, stop codons, out-of-frame junctions, or ambiguous translated residues. A V3J clonotype was defined by an identical inferred V gene, J gene, and CDR3 amino acid sequence. Percentage overlap between repertoires was computed as shared unique clonotypes divided by the size of the smaller repertoire. Repertoire richness was assessed with RTK rarefaction, the Chao1 estimator, and Recon v2.1 estimates of unobserved clonotypes. OLGA was used to compute generation probabilities for all TCRbeta clonotypes that the gDNA method yielded from several donors. The source is immuneACCESS, and TCRdb retained only in-frame sequences with V and J called. Part of the clones is not carried over; for the studies checked, unresolved V genes explain less than half of this, and the remainder is unexplained. V and J calls plus clone size are reproduced from that table; the DNA served to infer D and trimming. The sample profile shows about 590,000 clones; roughly 95% of them were found once. Together, the top ten hold 0.085% to 0.11% of the sample.

Overall study results and their limits: Compared with non-shared clonotypes, the clonotypes found in all four sorted-subset donors had higher generation probabilities. Based on pairwise subsampling, the degree of clonotype sharing among donors was expected to be affected by sequencing depth. Naive subsets generally had larger estimated clonotype richness than memory subsets did. Around 5% of naive CD4, around 4% of naive CD8, about 2.4% of memory CD4, and approximately 0.39% of memory CD8 clonotypes were shared across several donors. Even with the large sequencing depth, rarefaction of the sorted-subset datasets indicated that sequencing was incomplete. The small number of donors limited the genetic and exposure-history diversity represented. Sampling was restricted to blood, and TCR repertoires in tissues likely differ from the TCR repertoires found in blood.

The specimen sequenced was naive CD8+ T cells sorted from blood. The cell subset or site label, read with the paper, signifies: CD45RA+CCR7+. The receptor was isolated from a woman in her twenties or thirties in good health. The V and J genes are TRBV27 and TRBJ1-1, with the identity of the D gene unclear. The CDR3 here reads CASSFGSGSGGTEAFF. The nucleotide sequence reads TGTGCCAGCAGTTTTGGAAGCGGCAGCGGAGGCACTGAAGCTTTCTTT.